What follows is one T cell receptor beta chain and its context. The sample is drawn from a study of blood T cell repertoires in COVID-19. Study as a whole: Spain, Italy and the United States supplied samples that represented acute and convalescent COVID-19. T cells, B-cell-depleted T cells, or PBMCs provided the cDNA or gDNA that served as material.

Trimming removed 4 bases from V and 1 base from J, with 8 bases in between. CDR1 and CDR2 from the germline V gene are SGHNT and YENEEA. CDR3 length equals 13 residues. Per the original methods: Reference gene primers were amplified, and this amplification served to estimate nucleated cell counts. The data were produced by immunoSEQ multiplex PCR, yet TCRdb's version contains in-frame clones alone and is incomplete. V, J and clone size derive from that table, while D and trimming were established from the DNA sequence. The sample has about 100,000 clones, roughly 85% seen once; the top ten hold roughly 4%.

The chain uses TRBV11-3 and TRBJ2-7; TRBD2 is a possible D gene (6 bases). The sample consisted of peripheral blood. The source is a man between 60 and 70 years old with acute or convalescent COVID-19. The CDR3 protein is CASSSGDSYEQYF. The CDR3 DNA sequence: TGTGCCAGCAGCTCGGGAGATTCCTACGAGCAGTACTTC.